This TCR beta chain was identified during a study of identical twins. The study's findings and limits: These conclusions were based on statistical analysis (cross-sectional, not following the same donors). Beta out-of-frame sequences showed weaker excess twin sharing.

Using its own MiXCR run on the 5' RACE reads, TCRdb lists one record per CDR3 protein. The sample lists about 790,000 distinct CDR3 sequences; roughly 20% were seen once. This clonotype was counted between two and nine times. Its antigen is as yet unknown. With 5 bases clipped from V and 2 bases from J, the junction kept 3 bases outside the gene matches. The CDR3 contains 13 residues. Germline loops: CDR1 DFQATT, CDR2 SNEGSKA (reference sequence). The sample was also reused in another study, on T cells expressing NK-cell markers.

The specimen sequenced was PBMCs. This TCR was recovered from a woman younger than 35 in good health. J is TRBJ1-3 and V is TRBV20-1; 7 bases fit TRBD1. CDR3 sequence reads: CSADTGAGNTIYF. In DNA, the CDR3 is TGCAGTGCTGATACAGGGGCTGGAAACACCATATATTTT.